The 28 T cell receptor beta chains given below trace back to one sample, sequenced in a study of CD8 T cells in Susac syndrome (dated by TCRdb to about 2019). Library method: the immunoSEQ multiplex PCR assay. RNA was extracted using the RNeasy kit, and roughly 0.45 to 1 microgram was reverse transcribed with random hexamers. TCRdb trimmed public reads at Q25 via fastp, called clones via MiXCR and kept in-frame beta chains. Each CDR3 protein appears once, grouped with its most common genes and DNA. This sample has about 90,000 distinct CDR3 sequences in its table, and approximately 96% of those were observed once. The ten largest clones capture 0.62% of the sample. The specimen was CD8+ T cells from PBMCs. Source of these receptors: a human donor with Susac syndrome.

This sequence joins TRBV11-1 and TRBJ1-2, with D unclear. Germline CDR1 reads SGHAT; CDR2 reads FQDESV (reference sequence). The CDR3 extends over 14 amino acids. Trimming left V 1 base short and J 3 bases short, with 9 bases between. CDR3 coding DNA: TGTGCCAGCAGCTTAGGGCCCCGGGACTATGGCTACACCTTC. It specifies CASSLGPRDYGYTF.

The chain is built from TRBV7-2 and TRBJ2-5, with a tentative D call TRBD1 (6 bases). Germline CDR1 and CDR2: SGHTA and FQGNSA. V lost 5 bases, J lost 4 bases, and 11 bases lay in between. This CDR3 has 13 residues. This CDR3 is CASSPQGRETQYF. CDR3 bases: TGTGCCAGCAGCCCCCAGGGGAGAGAGACCCAGTACTTC.

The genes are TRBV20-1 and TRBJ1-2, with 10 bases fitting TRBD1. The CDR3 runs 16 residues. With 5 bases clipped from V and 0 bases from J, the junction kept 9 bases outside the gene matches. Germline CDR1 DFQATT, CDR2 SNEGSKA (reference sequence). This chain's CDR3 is CSAPTTGQGANYGYTF. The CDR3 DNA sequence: TGCAGTGCTCCTACTACTGGACAGGGGGCTAACTATGGCTACACCTTC.

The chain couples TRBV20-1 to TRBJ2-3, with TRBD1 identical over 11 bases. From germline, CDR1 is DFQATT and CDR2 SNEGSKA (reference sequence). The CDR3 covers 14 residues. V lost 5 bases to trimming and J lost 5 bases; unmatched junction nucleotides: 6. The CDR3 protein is CSAQDRGRIDTQYF. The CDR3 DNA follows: TGCAGTGCTCAGGACAGGGGGCGCATAGATACGCAGTATTTT.

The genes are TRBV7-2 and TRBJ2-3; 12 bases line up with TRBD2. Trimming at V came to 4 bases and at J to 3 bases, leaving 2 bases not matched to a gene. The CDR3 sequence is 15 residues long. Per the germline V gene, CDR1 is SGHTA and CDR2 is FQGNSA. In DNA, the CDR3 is TGTGCCAGCAGCTCTAGCGGGGGGGTTACAGATACGCAGTATTTT. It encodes CASSSSGGVTDTQYF.

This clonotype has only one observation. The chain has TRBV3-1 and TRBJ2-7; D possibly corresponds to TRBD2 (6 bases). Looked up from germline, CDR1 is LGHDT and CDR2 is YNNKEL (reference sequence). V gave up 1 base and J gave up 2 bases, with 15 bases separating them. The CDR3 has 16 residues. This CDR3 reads CASSQGWGLSAYEQYF. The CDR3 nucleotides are TGTGCCAGCAGCCAAGGGTGGGGACTTTCCGCCTACGAGCAGTACTTC.

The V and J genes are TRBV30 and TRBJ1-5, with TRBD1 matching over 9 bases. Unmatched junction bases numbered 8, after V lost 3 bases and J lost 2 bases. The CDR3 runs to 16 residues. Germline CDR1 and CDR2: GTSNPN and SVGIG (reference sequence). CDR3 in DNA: TGTGCCTGGAGCCCCCAACAGGGGGCAGGCAATCAGCCCCAGCATTTT. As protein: CAWSPQQGAGNQPQHF.

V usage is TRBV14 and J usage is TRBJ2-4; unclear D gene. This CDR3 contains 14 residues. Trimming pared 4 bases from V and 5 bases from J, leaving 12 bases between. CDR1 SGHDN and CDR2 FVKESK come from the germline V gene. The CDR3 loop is CASSLPQSQNIQYF. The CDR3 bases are TGTGCCAGCAGCCTCCCGCAGTCCCAAAACATTCAGTACTTC.

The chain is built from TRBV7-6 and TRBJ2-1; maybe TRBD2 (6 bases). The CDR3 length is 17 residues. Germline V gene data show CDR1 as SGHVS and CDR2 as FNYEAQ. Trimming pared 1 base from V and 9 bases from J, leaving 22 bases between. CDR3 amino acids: CASSLGLGLPPPGEQFF. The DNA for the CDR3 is TGTGCCAGCAGCTTAGGCCTGGGACTCCCCCCGCCCGGTGAGCAGTTCTTC. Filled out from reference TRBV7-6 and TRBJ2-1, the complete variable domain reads GAGVSQSPRYKVTKRGQDVALRCDPISGHVSLYWYRQALGQGPEFLTYFNYEAQQDKSGLPNDRFSAERPEGSISTLTIQRTEQRDSAMYRCASSLGLGLPPPGEQFFGPGTRLTVL.

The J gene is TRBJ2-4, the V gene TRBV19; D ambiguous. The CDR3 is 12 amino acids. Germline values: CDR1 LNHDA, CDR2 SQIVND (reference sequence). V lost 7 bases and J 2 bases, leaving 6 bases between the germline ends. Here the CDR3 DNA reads TGTGCCAGTACGGGTTCCAAAAACATTCAGTACTTC. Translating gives CASTGSKNIQYF. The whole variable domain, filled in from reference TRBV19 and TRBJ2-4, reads DGGITQSPKYLFRKEGQNVTLSCEQNLNHDAMYWYRQDPGQGLRLIYYSQIVNDFQKGDIAEGYSVSREKKESFPLTVTSAQKNPTAFYLCASTGSKNIQYFGAGTRLSVL.

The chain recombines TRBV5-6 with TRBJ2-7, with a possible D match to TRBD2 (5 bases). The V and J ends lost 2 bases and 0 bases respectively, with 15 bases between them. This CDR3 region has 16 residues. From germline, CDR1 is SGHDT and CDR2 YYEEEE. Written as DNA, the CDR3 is TGTGCCAGCAGCTTTGGGTCGGACTGGAGCTCCTACGAGCAGTACTTC. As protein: CASSFGSDWSSYEQYF.

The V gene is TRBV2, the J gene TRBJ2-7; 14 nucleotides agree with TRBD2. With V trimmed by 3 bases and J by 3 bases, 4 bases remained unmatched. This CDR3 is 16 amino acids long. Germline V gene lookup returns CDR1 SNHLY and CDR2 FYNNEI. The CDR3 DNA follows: TGTGCCAGCAGTGAGGGGGGACTAGCGGGGGTCTACGAGCAGTACTTC. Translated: CASSEGGLAGVYEQYF.

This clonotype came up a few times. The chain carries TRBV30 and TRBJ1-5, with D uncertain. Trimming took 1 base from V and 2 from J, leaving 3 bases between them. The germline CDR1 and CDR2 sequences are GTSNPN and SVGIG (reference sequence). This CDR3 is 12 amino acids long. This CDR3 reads CAWSAGNQPQHF. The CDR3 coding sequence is TGTGCCTGGAGTGCGGGCAATCAGCCCCAGCATTTT.

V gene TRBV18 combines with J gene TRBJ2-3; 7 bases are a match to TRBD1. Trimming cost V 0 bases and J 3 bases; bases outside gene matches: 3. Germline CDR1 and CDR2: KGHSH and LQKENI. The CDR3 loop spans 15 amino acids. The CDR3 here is CASSPPTGLTDTQYF. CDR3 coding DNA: TGTGCCAGCTCACCACCGACAGGGCTGACAGATACGCAGTATTTT.

The CDR3 here is CASSLESRDAEAFF. CDR3 DNA: TGTGCCAGCAGCTTAGAGAGCAGGGACGCTGAAGCTTTCTTT. The chain carries TRBV7-9 and TRBJ1-1; tentatively, D is TRBD1 (5 bases). The V end lost 1 base, the J end lost 6 bases, and 12 bases lay between the germline ends. Germline assignment: CDR1 SEHNR and CDR2 FQNEAQ (reference sequence). This CDR3 spans 14 amino acids.

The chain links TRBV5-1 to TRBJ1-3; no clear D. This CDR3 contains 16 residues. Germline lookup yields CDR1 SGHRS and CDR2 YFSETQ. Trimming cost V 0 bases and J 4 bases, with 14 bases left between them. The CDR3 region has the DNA TGCGCCAGCAGCTTGGAGGGTGGCAGGACGGGAAACACCATATATTTT. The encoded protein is CASSLEGGRTGNTIYF.

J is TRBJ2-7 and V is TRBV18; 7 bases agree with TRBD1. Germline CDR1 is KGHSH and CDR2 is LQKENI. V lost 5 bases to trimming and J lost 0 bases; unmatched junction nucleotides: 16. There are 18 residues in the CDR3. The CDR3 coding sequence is TGTGCCAGCTCATTCCGGGACAGCCCGGACCGTAGCTCCTACGAGCAGTACTTC. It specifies CASSFRDSPDRSSYEQYF.

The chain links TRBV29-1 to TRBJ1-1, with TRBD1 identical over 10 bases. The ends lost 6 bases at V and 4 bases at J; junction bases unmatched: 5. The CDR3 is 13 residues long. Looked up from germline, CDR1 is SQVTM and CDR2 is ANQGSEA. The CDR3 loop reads CSVGQGGGTEAFF. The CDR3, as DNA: TGCAGCGTAGGACAGGGGGGAGGCACTGAAGCTTTCTTT. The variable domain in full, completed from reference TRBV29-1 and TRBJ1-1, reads SAVISQKPSRDICQRGTSLTIQCQVDSQVTMMFWYRQQPGQSLTLIATANQGSEATYESGFVIDKFPISRPNLTFSTLTVSNMSPEDSSIYLCSVGQGGGTEAFFGQGTRLTVV.

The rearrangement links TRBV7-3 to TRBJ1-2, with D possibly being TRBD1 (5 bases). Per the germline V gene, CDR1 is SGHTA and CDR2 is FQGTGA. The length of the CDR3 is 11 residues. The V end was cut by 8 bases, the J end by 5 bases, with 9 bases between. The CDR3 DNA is TGTGCCAGCGGGGACCTATATGGCTACACCTTC. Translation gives CASGDLYGYTF. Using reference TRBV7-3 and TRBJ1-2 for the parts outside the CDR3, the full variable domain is GAGVSQTPSNKVTEKGKYVELRCDPISGHTALYWYRQSLGQGPEFLIYFQGTGAADDSGLPNDRFFAVRPEGSVSTLKIQRTERGDSAVYLCASGDLYGYTFGSGTRLTVV.

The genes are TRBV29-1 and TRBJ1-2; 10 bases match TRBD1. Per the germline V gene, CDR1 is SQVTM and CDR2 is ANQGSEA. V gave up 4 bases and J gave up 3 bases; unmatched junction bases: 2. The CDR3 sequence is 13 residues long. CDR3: CSVATGGDYGYTF. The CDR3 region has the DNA TGCAGCGTTGCGACAGGGGGCGACTATGGCTACACCTTC.

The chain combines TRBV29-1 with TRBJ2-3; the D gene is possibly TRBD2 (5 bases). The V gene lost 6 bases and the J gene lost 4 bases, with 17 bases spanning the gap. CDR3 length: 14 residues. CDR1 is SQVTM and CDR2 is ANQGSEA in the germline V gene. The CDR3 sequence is CSVYSIVGADTQYF. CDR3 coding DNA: TGCAGCGTCTATAGTATAGTGGGAGCAGATACGCAGTATTTT.

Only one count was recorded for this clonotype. CDR3 in amino acids: CASSLDSGSSYNEQFF. As DNA, the CDR3 is TGCGCCAGCAGCTTGGATTCGGGCAGCTCCTACAATGAGCAGTTCTTC. V usage is TRBV5-1 and J usage is TRBJ2-1; D is uncertain. This CDR3 is 16 amino acids long. The germline gives CDR1 SGHRS, CDR2 YFSETQ. V lost 0 bases, J lost 0 bases, and 10 bases lay in between.

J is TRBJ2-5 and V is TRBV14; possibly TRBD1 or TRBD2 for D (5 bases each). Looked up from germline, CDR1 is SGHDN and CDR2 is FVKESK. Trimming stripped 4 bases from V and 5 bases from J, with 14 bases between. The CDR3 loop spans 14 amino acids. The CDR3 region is CASSPLRDGETQYF. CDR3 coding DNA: TGTGCCAGCAGCCCCCTCCGGGACGGTGAGACCCAGTACTTC.

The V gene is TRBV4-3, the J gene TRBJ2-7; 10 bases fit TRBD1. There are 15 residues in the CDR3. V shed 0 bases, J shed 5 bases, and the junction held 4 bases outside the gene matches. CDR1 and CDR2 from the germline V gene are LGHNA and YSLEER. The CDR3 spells CASSQDLDRGNEQYF. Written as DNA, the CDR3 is TGCGCCAGCAGCCAAGATCTGGACAGGGGGAACGAGCAGTACTTC.

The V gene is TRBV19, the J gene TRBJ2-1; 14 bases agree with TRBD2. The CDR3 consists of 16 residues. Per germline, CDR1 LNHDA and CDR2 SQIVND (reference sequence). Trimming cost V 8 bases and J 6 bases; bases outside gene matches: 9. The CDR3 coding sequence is TGTGCCAGTCGCCGACGGACTAGCGGGGGGATCAATGAGCAGTTCTTC. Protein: CASRRRTSGGINEQFF.

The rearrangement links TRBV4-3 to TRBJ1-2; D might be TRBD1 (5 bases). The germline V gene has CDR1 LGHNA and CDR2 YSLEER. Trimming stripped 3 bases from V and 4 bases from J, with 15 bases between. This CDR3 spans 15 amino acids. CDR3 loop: CASSQGRGVSYGYTF. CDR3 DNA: TGCGCCAGCAGCCAGGGTCGGGGCGTATCCTATGGCTACACCTTC.

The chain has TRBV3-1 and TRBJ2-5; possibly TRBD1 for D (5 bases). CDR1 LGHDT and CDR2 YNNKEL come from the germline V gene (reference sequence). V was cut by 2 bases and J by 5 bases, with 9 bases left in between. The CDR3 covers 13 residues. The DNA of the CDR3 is TGTGCCAGCAGCCAAAGGGGCGCGGAGACCCAGTACTTC. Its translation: CASSQRGAETQYF.

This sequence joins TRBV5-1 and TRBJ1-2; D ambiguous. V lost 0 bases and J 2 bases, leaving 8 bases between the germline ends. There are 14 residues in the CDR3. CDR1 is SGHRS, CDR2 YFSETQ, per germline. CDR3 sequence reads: CASSLDVTNYGYTF. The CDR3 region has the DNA TGCGCCAGCAGCTTGGACGTCACCAACTATGGCTACACCTTC.